The 9 T cell receptor beta chains reported below all come from one sample, sequenced in a study of vaccination and CD4 T cells after COVID-19. Documented treatment: approximately 10-day PBMC culture with coronavirus spike peptide pools or control peptides (ViraFEST assay). Those CD4+ T cells from the unexposed donor predate the COVID-19 pandemic (2011-2018). The study sequenced cultured CD4+ T cell DNA using the Oncomine TCR Beta short-read assay. Investigators obtained genomic DNA by extraction from cultured CD4+ T cells. TCRdb analysed the PCR reads with MiXCR anew, one entry per CDR3 protein. The table has over 9,000 distinct CDR3 sequences, 34% seen once; the top ten hold roughly a fifth. Antigens for these TCRs are unknown. Sequenced material: CD4+ T cells from blood, cultured in vitro. The source of these receptors is a human donor in good health.

This clonotype is medium-sized by share. The chain has TRBV7-2 and TRBJ2-7; no clear D gene. The germline V gene has CDR1 SGHTA and CDR2 FQGNSA. This CDR3 spans 11 amino acids. The ends were cut back, 1 base at V and 4 bases at J, with 2 bases in the middle. CDR3 sequence reads: CASSLVYEQYF. The CDR3 DNA reads as TGTGCCAGCAGCTTAGTTTACGAGCAGTACTTC.

J is TRBJ2-7 and V is TRBV6-2 or TRBV6-3; D unresolved. Germline loops: CDR1 MNHEY, CDR2 SVGEGT. V dropped 8 bases and J dropped 6 bases, with 14 bases sitting between them. CDR3 length: 12 residues. The CDR3 sequence is CASLRTLSEQYF. The CDR3 DNA sequence: TGTGCCAGCCTCCGAACACTTAGCGAGCAGTACTTC.

This chain links TRBV20-1 with TRBJ1-5; 7 nucleotides line up with TRBD1. The germline V gene encodes CDR1 DFQATT and CDR2 SNEGSKA (reference sequence). The V and J ends lost 4 bases and 1 base, in that order; junction bases with no gene match: 7. The CDR3 spans 15 residues. CDR3 loop: CSATLQGRSNQPQHF. DNA for the CDR3: TGCAGTGCTACCTTACAGGGGAGAAGCAATCAGCCCCAGCATTTT.

This clonotype was recorded a few times. The CDR3 bases are TGTGCCAGCAGCCTTTCAGGGGGCGCGAATCCCGGGGAGCTGTTTTTT. This sequence encodes CASSLSGGANPGELFF. This chain uses TRBV6-2 or TRBV6-3 with TRBJ2-2; 8 positions agree with TRBD1. V gave up 6 bases and J gave up 6 bases; unmatched junction bases: 12. This CDR3 has 16 amino acids. Germline V lookup: CDR1 MNHEY, CDR2 SVGEGT.

V is TRBV6-5 and J is TRBJ1-1, with 8 bases matching TRBD1. Trimming at V came to 0 bases and at J to 13 bases, leaving 7 bases not matched to a gene. The CDR3 length is 13 residues. Germline CDR1 is MNHEY and CDR2 is SVGAGI. Here the CDR3 DNA reads TGTGCCAGCAGTTACTCTTTCGGCACAGGGGGTTTCTTT. This encodes CASSYSFGTGGFF.

The rearrangement uses TRBV20-1 and TRBJ2-3; no definite D call. The CDR3 is made up of 12 amino acids. V was clipped by 2 bases and J by 3 bases, with 6 bases between them. Germline CDR1 is DFQATT and CDR2 is SNEGSKA (reference sequence). The CDR3 loop is CSARPTTDTQYF. For the CDR3, the DNA is TGCAGTGCTAGACCTACTACAGATACGCAGTATTTT.

This clonotype was observed a handful of times. The CDR3 here is CASSSGQGASNYGYTF. CDR3 nucleotides: TGTGCCAGCAGCTCTGGACAGGGGGCGTCTAACTATGGCTACACCTTC. The V and J genes are TRBV7-2 and TRBJ1-2; 11 nucleotides line up with TRBD1. V was clipped by 4 bases and J by 0 bases; unmatched bases: 4. The CDR3 consists of 16 residues. In germline, CDR1 is SGHTA, CDR2 FQGNSA.

A few counts support this clonotype. In DNA form, the CDR3 reads TGCAGTGCCCACGAACCGGGACAGAGGGGGGATAGCAATCAGCCCCAGCATTTT. Amino acid sequence: CSAHEPGQRGDSNQPQHF. V usage is TRBV20-1 and J usage is TRBJ1-5; 7 nucleotides align to TRBD1. V trimming: 6 bases; J trimming: 0 bases; junction bases outside the gene matches: 17. The germline V gene has CDR1 DFQATT and CDR2 SNEGSKA (reference sequence). This CDR3 contains 18 residues.

In its sample, this clonotype was seen a few times. The V call is TRBV5-3, the J call TRBJ1-1; D is uncertain. TRBV5-3 counts as an open reading frame of uncertain function. The CDR3 has 17 residues. The V gene lost 3 bases and the J gene lost 2 bases, with 20 bases spanning the gap. CDR3 bases: TGTGCCAGAAGCTCATTGCTCAGAGCAGAGGAAAACACTGAAGCTTTCTTT. Translation: CARSSLLRAEENTEAFF.